This TCR beta chain derives from a study of naive and memory T cell subsets (dated by TCRdb to about 2017). At the level of the whole study: The study applied an open-source, UMI-based TCR alpha and beta sequencing pipeline to sorted naive and memory peripheral blood T cell subsets. The functional CMV T cell responses agreed completely with IgG serology results. RNA was DNase-treated and reverse transcribed with TCR constant-region primers, mostly using SuperScript III. The study at large found these results: The repertoire findings for the naive and memory subsets could not be validated, as no ground truth was available. Gini index rose and Shannon and inverse Simpson diversity fell from naive through CM, EM and EMRA in both CD4 and CD8 cells. RNA-based TCR counts may be affected by expression changes linked to T cell activation and differentiation. Naive repertoires, especially CD8, contained a few larger clonotypes, possibly memory cells re-expressing CD45RA. After error correction, only a single occurrence was seen for over 85% of naive TCR sequences, so much steeper abundance distributions were produced than in memory subsets. A power law was followed by TCR abundance, with an exponent that differed between naive and memory subsets but was consistent across the three individuals. Each clonotype was defined as a single alpha or beta chain sequence rather than as a paired alpha/beta receptor.

Trimming takes 0 bases from V and 0 bases from J, and the germline ends sit 9 bases apart. For CDR1 and CDR2, the germline V gene lists LGHNA and YSLEER. The CDR3, from cysteine to phenylalanine, totals 16 residues. Only the CDR3 portion is preserved as DNA: 48 bases, with reading frame beginning at the first base. Ten or more counts support this clonotype. The clone's antigen remains unknown. No base-level quality is on record; no much larger clone is a single base apart. TCR alpha and beta chain libraries were amplified separately from the second PCR step onward. Donor CMV status was determined by IFNgamma production from CD4+ T cells after overnight stimulation of fresh PBMCs with CMV viral lysate. Using Miltenyi beads, CD4 T cells were first positively selected, and CD8 T cells were then positively selected from the CD4-negative fraction. Cells were stained for CD3, CD4, CD8, CD45RA, CD27 and a live/dead dye and were sorted on a BD Aria II into four subsets based on CD45RA and CD27. Blood was obtained from a few healthy volunteers, and the blood from each volunteer was fractionated into CD4 and CD8 T cells and subsequently into four differentiation subsets. Approximately 120 ml of peripheral blood was collected from each donor, and PBMC were isolated by Ficoll-Paque PLUS density-gradient centrifugation. After sorting, cells were lysed in RLT buffer, RNA was extracted using a Qiagen RNeasy kit, and the extracted RNA was stored at -80 degrees C.

Library preparation was by UMI-ligation and nested PCR. The beta constant-region primer consisted of an equimolar mixture of two oligonucleotides that together covered TRBC1 and TRBC2. Four rounds of PCR, combining the SP2 primer with nested alpha and beta constant-region primers, were used to amplify the ligated cDNA. A single-stranded oligonucleotide bearing the SP2 primer plus a 12-nucleotide UMI was ligated onto the 3' end of the cDNA by T4 RNA ligase 1. The ligation reaction was kept at 16 degrees C for about 18-24 hours. PCR2 was typically run as a SYBR Green qPCR and stopped at a predetermined threshold to prevent over-amplification. Agencourt AMPure XP magnetic beads were used for all purifications after the first. Libraries were quantified by Qubit and checked on a TapeStation, where a main peak was expected near 650 bp. Pooled libraries were sequenced on an Illumina MiSeq using v2 2x251 paired-end kits, and typically roughly 0.9-2.2 million reads were obtained per sample. Libraries were pooled at about 4.3 nM per sample, and about 4.5-7% PhiX was added to improve cluster recognition. In the original analysis: Decombinator assigned V and J genes to Demultiplexor-processed FASTQ reads by tag matching, allowing a single base-pair mismatch. Collapsinator used UMIs to correct both sequencing errors and frequency errors arising from PCR heterogeneity. CDR3Translator translated TCRs and extracted CDR3s from the conserved cysteine to the FGXG phenylalanine, flagging non-productive sequences. Gini, Shannon entropy and inverse Simpson indices were computed after subsampling the repertoires to the same number of UMI-defined TCRs. Clonotype abundance distributions were fitted to a power law by maximum likelihood within the linear range. Similar UMI counts, unique TCR numbers and clonal distributions were obtained with the pipeline and with MIGEC on one naive CD8 sample. One analysis removed from the naive repertoire any naive TCRs that were also found in any memory subset from the same donor. A set of 6,000 to 8,000 CMV-associated CDR3 sequences, compiled from VDJdb and a published dataset, was used to search the repertoires. TCRdb reran the public reads through fastp at Q25 and MiXCR, keeping productive beta chains. Records with the same CDR3 protein are collapsed into one entry carrying the most frequent genes and DNA. TCRdb, not the authors, supplied the V and J calls. Across this sample there are just over 80,000 distinct CDR3 sequences, with about 10% seen only once. Jointly, the top ten make up 1.2% of the sample.

The source of this sequence is a human donor in good health. The sequence is built from TRBV4-3 and TRBJ2-1, with no confidently assigned D gene. The sample comprised naive CD8+ T cells from blood. Reading the label with the study, this specimen's cell subset or site is: naive T cells, CD45RA high CD27+. The CDR3 corresponds to CASSQERASSYNEQFF. The bases are TGCGCCAGCAGCCAAGAGCGTGCTAGCTCCTACAATGAGCAGTTCTTC.